This TCR beta chain was found in a study of blood T cell repertoires in COVID-19. Study-wide background: The origin of the acute and convalescent COVID-19 samples was the United States, Italy and Spain.

In the original analysis: From reference gene primer amplification, estimates of nucleated cell counts were derived. Sequencing was performed with immunoSEQ multiplex PCR; in TCRdb, only in-frame clones are kept and a portion is missing. Clone size and V and J calls were adopted from that table, with D and trimming inferred from the DNA. The data hold 250,000 to 300,000 clones, with approximately 86% observed a single time. This CDR3 has 15 residues. CDR1 and CDR2 (germline): MNHEY, SMNVEV (reference sequence). V was pared by 4 bases and J by 4 bases, with 6 bases of the junction left unmatched. Enrollees, about 18 to 95 years old, lived in approximately 25 US areas. Participant-given clinical history determined each cohort assignment.

Specimen: PBMCs or T cells enriched from blood (not recorded which). This sequence originates from a woman younger than 45 who had recovered from COVID-19. The chain combines TRBV27 with TRBJ2-2, with 7 bases that match TRBD2. In DNA form, the CDR3 reads TGTGCCAGCAGTTGGACTAGGGTAGCCACCGGGGAGCTGTTTTTT. Translation gives CASSWTRVATGELFF.